This entry is about one TCR beta chain. There are many counts of this clonotype. Its specific antigen is unknown. One base away there is no much larger clone; base qualities are not given. Trimming costs V 3 bases and J 0 bases, and their ends lie 6 bases apart. The CDR3, cysteine through phenylalanine, is 15 amino acids long. Only the CDR3 DNA stays, 45 bases, in frame from base 1. These data are taken from a study of T cells in Graves' hyperthyroidism and ophthalmopathy (dated by TCRdb to between 2018 and 2021). Background on the whole study: Peripheral blood samples were taken at the time of initial diagnosis, prior to any treatment. To identify TCR V-J signatures that set the groups apart, the researchers used a discovery cohort of 100 patients, made up of around 42 with Graves' ophthalmopathy and some 60 with stable Graves' hyperthyroidism. Prospective prediction of ophthalmopathy was tested in an independent validation cohort consisting of some 20 hyperthyroidism patients and around 16 patients who later progressed to ophthalmopathy. The 100 discovery patients were randomly split 7:3 into training and test sets. In addition, the study compared T-cell repertoires in thyroid tissue and in blood from six Graves' hyperthyroidism patients. After sampling, hyperthyroidism patients received methimazole starting at 30 mg daily, and ophthalmopathy patients received high-dose intravenous methylprednisolone. The paper reports TCR Vbeta CDR3 sequencing of 130 to 150 peripheral blood samples: 40 or so ophthalmopathy, fewer than 80 hyperthyroidism and around 17 progressor patients. Study-level results and caveats: No statistical method was used to fix the sample size in advance, and group allocation was not hidden from the investigators. Most expanded thyroid clonotypes (frequency above 0.001) were also detected in blood, a finding suggesting that blood repertoires may reflect thyroid immune responses. In validation, the model predicted progression to ophthalmopathy a median of roughly 6.2 months before onset, with about 70% sensitivity and roughly 77% specificity. In cross-validation, a model built on a 13 V-J signature told ophthalmopathy apart from stable hyperthyroidism with about 90% sensitivity and roughly 82% specificity, and in testing the same model reached 80%/75%.

TCR beta CDR3 regions were amplified from RNA transcripts. The first round of RT-PCR for the TCR CDR3 was performed with the HTBI primer set and the Qiagen OneStep RT-PCR kit. The libraries were constructed in a second round of multiplex PCR and then size-selected and purified. Paired-end sequencing of the libraries was performed with 100 bp reads on an Illumina HiSeq2000. Per the source publication's procedure: Raw data were processed with SOAPnuke, discarding reads with adapters, uncalled bases, mean Phred below 15, or no exact constant-primer or identifier match. High-quality paired reads were merged using COPE v1.2.5, and each unique nucleotide sequence was defined as a clonotype. MiTCR v1.1 was used to align clonotypes to the IMGT TRBV, TRBD and TRBJ reference segments. The analysis was restricted to V-J combinations with a frequency above 0.0001, which together covered roughly 99% of the repertoires. A TCS score was defined as the ratio of F50 (clonal expansion) to E x V (chaos), with BLOSUM62-based TCRdist applied between CDR3 peptides within each V-J. Welch's t-statistics and random forest reduced around 550 V-J features to 10 to 15, which were used in a naive Bayes classifier (R e1071). TCRdb cleaned the public reads at Q25 with fastp, built clones with MiXCR and kept in-frame beta chains. Entries are consolidated by CDR3 protein sequence, retaining the most common genes and DNA. These V and J calls are TCRdb output, not the study's own analysis. This sample comprises almost 250,000 distinct CDR3 sequences, approximately 23% of them detected only once. The ten largest clones represent roughly 35% of the sample.

Moderately to severely active disease, a Clinical Activity Score of at least 3, a NOSPECS grade of at least 4, and a duration under 3 months were present in ophthalmopathy patients. The study excluded patients with uncontrolled infections, other autoimmune diseases, pregnancy or lactation. Clinical symptoms, serum thyroxine and TRAb, thyroid ultrasound, and orbital computed tomography formed the basis for the diagnoses. PBMCs were separated from about 10 ml of fresh peripheral blood using Ficoll-Paque density gradient centrifugation. Trizol reagent was used to extract total RNA, and RNA quality was then checked on an Agilent 2100 Bioanalyzer.

The chain is assembled from TRBV12-3 or TRBV12-4 and TRBJ2-6; confidence is insufficient to name the D gene. The sample consisted of blood. This sequence originates from a middle-aged woman with Graves' ophthalmopathy. The CDR3 is CASSFWGSGANVLTF. The nucleotide sequence reads TGTGCCAGCAGTTTTTGGGGCTCTGGGGCCAACGTCCTGACTTTC.